This T cell receptor (beta chain) is drawn from a study of blood T cell repertoires in COVID-19. Study as a whole: Some COVID-19 samples were acute and others convalescent; all came from the United States, Italy and Spain.

Participants reported their clinical history, and cohort assignment relied on those reports. People in the exposed group encountered a COVID-19 case within 2 weeks before entering the study. In the original workflow: Counts of nucleated cells, estimated from reference gene primer amplification, were obtained. Produced via immunoSEQ multiplex PCR; TCRdb's table is partial and in-frame only. Clone size and V and J calls were adopted from that table, with D and trimming inferred from the DNA. Altogether under 250,000 clones are present, 83% being singletons, with the ten largest covering about 3.9%. The CDR3 has 13 amino acids. V was pared by 6 bases and J by 5 bases, with 10 bases between. Germline V gene sequence: CDR1 SNHLY, CDR2 FYNNEI.

The material sequenced was PBMCs or T cells enriched from blood (not recorded which). The rearrangement joins TRBV2 to TRBJ2-2, with a weak D call TRBD1 (6 bases). The source is a woman aged 40 to 49 who had been exposed to COVID-19. Here the CDR3 reads CASSEQGTGELFF. The CDR3 coding sequence is TGTGCCAGCAGCGAACAGGGAACCGGGGAGCTGTTTTTT.